A selection of T cell receptor beta chains follows, all from one sample in a study of shared clonotypes between healthy human individuals. Data came from immunoSEQ multiplex PCR; TCRdb stores just in-frame clones and leaves some out. The top ten clones hold approximately 10% of a sample with about 330,000 clones, approximately 79% of them seen once. Sequencing input: memory CD4+ T cells sorted from blood. These receptors were taken from a man aged 30 to 39 in good health. CDR3s include the opening cysteine and the closing phenylalanine or tryptophan. The D gene is left open where the match is weak. Clone size appears in some rows only: once, few, many, or a class for an expanded clone.

cdr3_nt: TGCGCCAGCAGCTTCGGACTAGCCACTTTGAGCTCCTACGAGCAGTACTTC
cdr3_aa: CASSFGLATLSSYEQYF
j_call: TRBJ2-7
v_call: TRBV5-1
clone_size: -
d_call: TRBD2

cdr3_nt: TGTGCCAGCAGAGGATGGGGGGATCAGCCCCAGCATTTT
cdr3_aa: CASRGWGDQPQHF
j_call: TRBJ1-5
v_call: TRBV2
clone_size: -
d_call: -

cdr3_nt: TGCGCCAGCAGCACGGGACAGGACACCGGGGAGCTGTTTTTT
cdr3_aa: CASSTGQDTGELFF
j_call: TRBJ2-2
v_call: TRBV5-1
clone_size: many
d_call: TRBD1

cdr3_nt: TGCGCCAGCAGCTTGGCGGGAGGGGTCAATGAGCAGTTCTTC
cdr3_aa: CASSLAGGVNEQFF
j_call: TRBJ2-1
v_call: TRBV5-1
clone_size: once
d_call: TRBD2

cdr3_nt: TGTGCCAGCAGTTCGACAGTTTACACTGAAGCTTTCTTT
cdr3_aa: CASSSTVYTEAFF
j_call: TRBJ1-1
v_call: TRBV6-5
clone_size: many
d_call: -

cdr3_nt: TGTGCCAGCAGGGAGGGGGGGCGTATCGACGAGCAGTACTTC
cdr3_aa: CASREGGRIDEQYF
j_call: TRBJ2-7
v_call: TRBV28
clone_size: -
d_call: -

cdr3_nt: TGTGCCAGCAGCCTCAGGGAAGCGGAAGCTTTCTTT
cdr3_aa: CASSLREAEAFF
j_call: TRBJ1-1
v_call: TRBV28
clone_size: -
d_call: -

cdr3_nt: TGTGCCAGCAGTCCCCAGGGGGCCCCCACCGGGGAGCTGTTTTTT
cdr3_aa: CASSPQGAPTGELFF
j_call: TRBJ2-2
v_call: TRBV27
clone_size: many
d_call: TRBD1

cdr3_nt: TGTGCCAGCAGTTACCAGCCCTCGACCTCCTACGAGCAGTACTTC
cdr3_aa: CASSYQPSTSYEQYF
j_call: TRBJ2-7
v_call: TRBV6-5
clone_size: -
d_call: -

cdr3_nt: TGTGCCAGCAGCGTCGGGACTAGGAACCTCCGGGAGACCCAGTACTTC
cdr3_aa: CASSVGTRNLRETQYF
j_call: TRBJ2-5
v_call: TRBV5-8
clone_size: once
d_call: TRBD2

cdr3_nt: TGCGCCAGCAGCTTGGAGGGAGGAGCGAACACCGGGGAGCTGTTTTTT
cdr3_aa: CASSLEGGANTGELFF
j_call: TRBJ2-2
v_call: TRBV5-1
clone_size: -
d_call: -

cdr3_nt: TGTGCCAGCAGCCGTCAAGGGGGCTCCGGGGCCAACGTCCTGACTTTC
cdr3_aa: CASSRQGGSGANVLTF
j_call: TRBJ2-6
v_call: TRBV7-9
clone_size: -
d_call: TRBD1

cdr3_nt: TGTGCCACTGCAAATCTCCGGGAGCTGTTTTTT
cdr3_aa: CATANLRELFF
j_call: TRBJ2-2
v_call: TRBV19
clone_size: -
d_call: -

cdr3_nt: TGTGCCAGCGGGCACCTGGGCGGGAGACGGGGTCGAGAGACCCAGTACTTC
cdr3_aa: CASGHLGGRRGRETQYF
j_call: TRBJ2-5
v_call: TRBV28
clone_size: few
d_call: TRBD2

cdr3_nt: TGTGCCAGCAGCTTATTGTCAGGGAATCAGCCCCAGCATTTT
cdr3_aa: CASSLLSGNQPQHF
j_call: TRBJ1-5
v_call: TRBV7-2
clone_size: -
d_call: -

cdr3_nt: TGTGCCAGCCGTGACCCAGGGGCCACAGATACGCAGTATTTT
cdr3_aa: CASRDPGATDTQYF
j_call: TRBJ2-3
v_call: TRBV2
clone_size: -
d_call: -

cdr3_nt: TGCGCCAGCAGCCAGACTAGCTACAATGAGCAGTTCTTC
cdr3_aa: CASSQTSYNEQFF
j_call: TRBJ2-1
v_call: TRBV5-1
clone_size: -
d_call: -

cdr3_nt: TGTGCCAGTAAAGGGACAGCGCTTAACACCGGGGAGCTGTTTTTT
cdr3_aa: CASKGTALNTGELFF
j_call: TRBJ2-2
v_call: TRBV6-6
clone_size: -
d_call: TRBD1

cdr3_nt: TGTGCCAGCAGTGGACAGGGGGGGTCCTACGAGCAGTACTTC
cdr3_aa: CASSGQGGSYEQYF
j_call: TRBJ2-7
v_call: TRBV2
clone_size: -
d_call: TRBD1

cdr3_nt: TGTGCCAGCAGCTTGGGATTCGGGAGGTCGAACACCGGGGAGCTGTTTTTT
cdr3_aa: CASSLGFGRSNTGELFF
j_call: TRBJ2-2
v_call: TRBV5-6
clone_size: -
d_call: TRBD2

cdr3_nt: TGCAGCGTTGAGACAGGGGGCACAGATACGCAGTATTTT
cdr3_aa: CSVETGGTDTQYF
j_call: TRBJ2-3
v_call: TRBV29-1
clone_size: -
d_call: TRBD1

cdr3_nt: TGTGCCAGCAGCTTAGATCGCGCAGCCAACACAGATACGCAGTATTTT
cdr3_aa: CASSLDRAANTDTQYF
j_call: TRBJ2-3
v_call: TRBV11-2
clone_size: -
d_call: -

cdr3_nt: TGTGCCAGTAGTATAGGGGCAGGCCGTCGAGTCCTGTTTTTT
cdr3_aa: CASSIGAGRRVLFF
j_call: TRBJ1-4
v_call: TRBV19
clone_size: -
d_call: -

cdr3_nt: TGTGCCAGCAGCTTATCGGAAGGGACTGAAGCTTTCTTT
cdr3_aa: CASSLSEGTEAFF
j_call: TRBJ1-1
v_call: TRBV7-9
clone_size: -
d_call: -

cdr3_nt: TGTGCCAGCAGTAGATACAGGGGGCTCGATGAGACCCAGTACTTC
cdr3_aa: CASSRYRGLDETQYF
j_call: TRBJ2-5
v_call: TRBV2
clone_size: once
d_call: TRBD1

cdr3_nt: TGTGCCAGCAGTCTCACCGGGAAGGACACAGATACGCAGTATTTT
cdr3_aa: CASSLTGKDTDTQYF
j_call: TRBJ2-3
v_call: TRBV27
clone_size: -
d_call: -

cdr3_nt: TGTGCCAGTAGTATGCGGCTAGGAGGCATTGGAAACACCATATATTTT
cdr3_aa: CASSMRLGGIGNTIYF
j_call: TRBJ1-3
v_call: TRBV19
clone_size: -
d_call: -

cdr3_nt: TGTGCCAGCAGCTTACGTGACCACAACTACAATGAGCAGTTCTTC
cdr3_aa: CASSLRDHNYNEQFF
j_call: TRBJ2-1
v_call: TRBV11-2
clone_size: -
d_call: -

cdr3_nt: TGTGCCAGCAGGAGTTTTTACACTGAAGCTTTCTTT
cdr3_aa: CASRSFYTEAFF
j_call: TRBJ1-1
v_call: TRBV6-1
clone_size: -
d_call: -

cdr3_nt: TGCGCCAGCAGCTTAGACGGTGATAGCAATCAGCCCCAGCATTTT
cdr3_aa: CASSLDGDSNQPQHF
j_call: TRBJ1-5
v_call: TRBV5-1
clone_size: -
d_call: -

cdr3_nt: TGTGCCAGCAGTCTCTGGATCAGTAGCACAGATACGCAGTATTTT
cdr3_aa: CASSLWISSTDTQYF
j_call: TRBJ2-3
v_call: TRBV7-9
clone_size: -
d_call: -

cdr3_nt: TGCGCCAGCAGCTTGGGACTAGCGGGTTCCTACGAGCAGTACTTC
cdr3_aa: CASSLGLAGSYEQYF
j_call: TRBJ2-7
v_call: TRBV5-1
clone_size: once
d_call: TRBD2

cdr3_nt: TGCGCCAGCAGCATTGGACAGAACAATGAGCAGTTCTTC
cdr3_aa: CASSIGQNNEQFF
j_call: TRBJ2-1
v_call: TRBV5-1
clone_size: once
d_call: -

cdr3_nt: TGTGCCAGCAGTGACAGAAATCAAGGAGGTGCGGGAGGGAAAAGACGGGAGACCCAGTACTTC
cdr3_aa: CASSDRNQGGAGGKRRETQYF
j_call: TRBJ2-5
v_call: TRBV6-4
clone_size: -
d_call: TRBD2

cdr3_nt: TGTGCCAGCAGCTTCTATGACAGCGGCGAGCAGTACTTC
cdr3_aa: CASSFYDSGEQYF
j_call: TRBJ2-7
v_call: TRBV5-6
clone_size: -
d_call: -

cdr3_nt: TGTGCCAGCAGCCAAGGTATCACTGAGAACTACGAGCAGTACTTC
cdr3_aa: CASSQGITENYEQYF
j_call: TRBJ2-7
v_call: TRBV4-2
clone_size: -
d_call: -

cdr3_nt: TGTGCCACCAGCATGCGGGACAGGGGGTACGAGCAGTACTTC
cdr3_aa: CATSMRDRGYEQYF
j_call: TRBJ2-7
v_call: TRBV27
clone_size: -
d_call: TRBD1

cdr3_nt: TGTGCCAGCAGCTTCACCGGGACAGGATCTGAAAAACTGTTTTTT
cdr3_aa: CASSFTGTGSEKLFF
j_call: TRBJ1-4
v_call: TRBV7-9
clone_size: -
d_call: TRBD1

cdr3_nt: TGTGCCAGCAGCCCTCTAGCGGGAGGGCCTGAAGAGCAGTACTTC
cdr3_aa: CASSPLAGGPEEQYF
j_call: TRBJ2-7
v_call: TRBV11-2
clone_size: -
d_call: TRBD2

cdr3_nt: TGCGCCAGCACACCTTCTAGCGGGAGGAACTACGAGCAGTACTTC
cdr3_aa: CASTPSSGRNYEQYF
j_call: TRBJ2-7
v_call: TRBV5-1
clone_size: -
d_call: TRBD2

cdr3_nt: TGTGCCAGCAGTTCCCCTAGCGGGCCCTCCTACAATGAGCAGTTCTTC
cdr3_aa: CASSSPSGPSYNEQFF
j_call: TRBJ2-1
v_call: TRBV27
clone_size: many
d_call: TRBD2

cdr3_nt: TGTGCCAGCTCACCATTCCGACAGGGGCGCTACGAGCAGTACTTC
cdr3_aa: CASSPFRQGRYEQYF
j_call: TRBJ2-7
v_call: TRBV18
clone_size: -
d_call: TRBD1